This T cell receptor beta chain is from a study of blood T cell repertoires in COVID-19. Trimming shortened V by 6 bases and J by 2 bases, and 14 bases separated the two germline ends. This CDR3 region has 16 residues. The V gene's germline CDR1 is LNHDA and CDR2 SQIVND (reference sequence). The table came from immunoSEQ multiplex PCR; TCRdb's copy has only in-frame clones and leaves some out. This table has approximately 190,000 clones, almost 85% appearing once. The gene calls are TRBV19 and TRBJ1-6, with D uncertain. The sequence came from a woman in her 70s with active or convalescent COVID-19. The sample was peripheral blood. Here the CDR3 reads CASSIRSQTYNSPLHF. DNA for the CDR3: TGTGCCAGTAGCATCCGGAGCCAGACCTATAATTCACCCCTCCACTTT.